What follows describes a single T cell receptor (beta chain). Antigen unknown. Germline assignment: CDR1 MNHNY and CDR2 SVGAGI (reference sequence). The CDR3 sequence is 11 residues long. V was shortened by 5 bases and J by 6 bases, with 8 bases between the two germline ends. This sample is part of a study of cytomegalovirus exposure and HLA in healthy donors. The study's findings and limits: In vitro checks showed that a few CMV-associated chains really do target CMV antigens.

This table comes from immunoSEQ multiplex PCR, and its TCRdb copy is limited to in-frame clones, with some not included. The sample shows 130,000 to 150,000 clones, around four fifths of them seen only once. V gene TRBV6-6 combines with J gene TRBJ2-7; D unclear. The sequenced sample was PBMCs. This clonotype originated in a woman in her twenties or thirties in good health and CMV-seronegative. The CDR3 protein is CASSILGEQYF. CDR3 coding DNA: TGTGCCAGCAGTATCCTAGGCGAGCAGTACTTC.